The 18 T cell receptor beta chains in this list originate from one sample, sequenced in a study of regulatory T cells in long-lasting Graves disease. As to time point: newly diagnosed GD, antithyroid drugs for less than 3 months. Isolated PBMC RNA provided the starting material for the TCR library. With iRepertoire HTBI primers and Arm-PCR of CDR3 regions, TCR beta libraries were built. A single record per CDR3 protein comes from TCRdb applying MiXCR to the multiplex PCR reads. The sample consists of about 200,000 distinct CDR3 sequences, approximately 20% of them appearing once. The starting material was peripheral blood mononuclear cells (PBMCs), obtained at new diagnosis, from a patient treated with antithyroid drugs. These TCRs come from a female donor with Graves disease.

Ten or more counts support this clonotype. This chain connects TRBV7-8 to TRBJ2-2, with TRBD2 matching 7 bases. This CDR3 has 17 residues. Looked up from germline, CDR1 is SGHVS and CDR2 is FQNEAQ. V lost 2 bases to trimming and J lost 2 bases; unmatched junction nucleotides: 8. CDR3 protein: CASSLWGGSGNTGELFF. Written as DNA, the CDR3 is TGTGCCAGCAGCTTATGGGGCGGGAGTGGTAACACCGGGGAGCTGTTTTTT.

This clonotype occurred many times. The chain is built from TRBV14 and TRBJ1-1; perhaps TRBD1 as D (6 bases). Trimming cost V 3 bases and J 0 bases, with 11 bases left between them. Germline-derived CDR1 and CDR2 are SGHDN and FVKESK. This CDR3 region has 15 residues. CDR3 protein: CASSQAGAMNTEAFF. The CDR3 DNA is TGTGCCAGCAGCCAGGCAGGGGCTATGAACACTGAAGCTTTCTTT.

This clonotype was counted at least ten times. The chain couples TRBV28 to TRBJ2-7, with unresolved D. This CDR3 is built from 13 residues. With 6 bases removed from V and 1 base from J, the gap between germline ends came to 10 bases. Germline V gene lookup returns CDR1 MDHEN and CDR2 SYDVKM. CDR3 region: CASSPPASYEQYF. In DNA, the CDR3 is TGTGCCAGCAGCCCACCGGCTTCCTACGAGCAGTACTTC. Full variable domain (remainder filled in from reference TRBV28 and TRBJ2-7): DVKVTQSSRYLVKRTGEKVFLECVQDMDHENMFWYRQDPGLGLRLIYFSYDVKMKEKGDIPEGYSVSREKKERFSLILESASTNQTSMYLCASSPPASYEQYFGPGTRLTVT.

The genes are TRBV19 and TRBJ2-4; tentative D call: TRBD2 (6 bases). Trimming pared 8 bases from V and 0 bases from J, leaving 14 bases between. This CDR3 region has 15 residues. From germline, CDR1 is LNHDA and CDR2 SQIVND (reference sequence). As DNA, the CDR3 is TGTGCCAGTGGGGGGACGGAACTAGCCAAAAACATTCAGTACTTC. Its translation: CASGGTELAKNIQYF. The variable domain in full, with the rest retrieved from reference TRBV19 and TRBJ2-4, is DGGITQSPKYLFRKEGQNVTLSCEQNLNHDAMYWYRQDPGQGLRLIYYSQIVNDFQKGDIAEGYSVSREKKESFPLTVTSAQKNPTAFYLCASGGTELAKNIQYFGAGTRLSVL.

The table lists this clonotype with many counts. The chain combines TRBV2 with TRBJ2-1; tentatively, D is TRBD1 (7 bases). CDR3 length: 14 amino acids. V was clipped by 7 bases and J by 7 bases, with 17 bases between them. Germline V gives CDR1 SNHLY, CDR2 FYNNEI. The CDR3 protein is CASTGGLALNEQFF. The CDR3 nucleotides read TGTGCCAGCACAGGGGGGCTAGCGTTGAATGAGCAGTTCTTC.

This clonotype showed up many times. CDR3 amino acids: CAIGERASWGEQFF. The CDR3 DNA reads as TGTGCCATCGGGGAGCGGGCCTCCTGGGGAGAGCAGTTCTTC. The J gene is TRBJ2-1, the V gene TRBV10-3, with TRBD2 as a possible D gene (6 bases). Germline CDR1 and CDR2: ENHRY and SYGVKD. The CDR3 has 14 residues. V dropped 8 bases and J dropped 10 bases, with 21 bases sitting between them.

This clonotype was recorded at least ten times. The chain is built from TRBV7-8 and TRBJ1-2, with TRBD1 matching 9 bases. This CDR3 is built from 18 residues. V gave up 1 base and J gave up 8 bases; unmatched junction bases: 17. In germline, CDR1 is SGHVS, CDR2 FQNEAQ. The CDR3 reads CASSLGAGQGPMSGGYTF. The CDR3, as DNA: TGTGCCAGCAGCTTAGGCGCGGGACAGGGCCCCATGAGCGGAGGCTACACCTTC.

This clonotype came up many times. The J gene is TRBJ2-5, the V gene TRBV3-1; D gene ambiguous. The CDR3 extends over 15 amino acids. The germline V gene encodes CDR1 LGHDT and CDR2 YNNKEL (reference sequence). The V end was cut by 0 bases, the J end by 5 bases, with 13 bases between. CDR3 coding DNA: TGTGCCAGCAGCCAAGAGACGCCGGGTGGGGAGACCCAGTACTTC. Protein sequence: CASSQETPGGETQYF.

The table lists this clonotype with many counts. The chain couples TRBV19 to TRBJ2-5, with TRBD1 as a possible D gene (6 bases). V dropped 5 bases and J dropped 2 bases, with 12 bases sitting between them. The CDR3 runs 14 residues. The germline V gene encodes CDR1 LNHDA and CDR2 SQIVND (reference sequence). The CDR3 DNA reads TGTGCCAGTAGTCTCGGACAGAATCAAGAGACCCAGTACTTC. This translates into CASSLGQNQETQYF.

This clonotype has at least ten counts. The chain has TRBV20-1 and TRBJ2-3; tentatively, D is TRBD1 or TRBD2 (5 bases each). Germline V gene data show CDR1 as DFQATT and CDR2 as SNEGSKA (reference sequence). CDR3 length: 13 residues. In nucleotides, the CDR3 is TGCAGCGCCGGGGCCGAGGCGGCAGATACGCAGTATTTT. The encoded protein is CSAGAEAADTQYF.

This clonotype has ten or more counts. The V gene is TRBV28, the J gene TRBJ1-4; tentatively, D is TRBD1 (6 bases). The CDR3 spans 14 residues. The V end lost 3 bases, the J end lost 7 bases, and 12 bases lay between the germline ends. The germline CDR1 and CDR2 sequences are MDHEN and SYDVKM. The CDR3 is CASSLDPRGEKLFF. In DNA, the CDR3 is TGTGCCAGCAGTTTGGACCCCAGGGGTGAAAAACTGTTTTTT.

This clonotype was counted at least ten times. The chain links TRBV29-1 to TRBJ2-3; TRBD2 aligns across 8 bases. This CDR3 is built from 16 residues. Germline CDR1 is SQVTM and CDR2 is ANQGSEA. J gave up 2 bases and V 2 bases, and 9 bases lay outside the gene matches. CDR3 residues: CSVELAAGGPTDTQYF. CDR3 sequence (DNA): TGCAGCGTTGAACTTGCGGCGGGAGGTCCCACAGATACGCAGTATTTT.

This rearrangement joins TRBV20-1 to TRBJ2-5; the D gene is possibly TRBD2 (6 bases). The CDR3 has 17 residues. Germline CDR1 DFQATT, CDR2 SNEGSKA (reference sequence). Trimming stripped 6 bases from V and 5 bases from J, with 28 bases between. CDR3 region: CSASGTPVRRGGETQYF. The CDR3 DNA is TGCAGTGCCTCCGGGACCCCAGTCAGGAGGGGTGGCGAGACCCAGTACTTC.

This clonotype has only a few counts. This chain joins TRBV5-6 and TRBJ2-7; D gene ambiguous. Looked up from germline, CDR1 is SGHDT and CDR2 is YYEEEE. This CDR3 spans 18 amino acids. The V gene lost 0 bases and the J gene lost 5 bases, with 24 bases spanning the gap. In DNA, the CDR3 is TGTGCCAGCAGCTTGGTTATCTGGGCAGCCCGCCATCCAAACGAGCAGTACTTC. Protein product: CASSLVIWAARHPNEQYF.

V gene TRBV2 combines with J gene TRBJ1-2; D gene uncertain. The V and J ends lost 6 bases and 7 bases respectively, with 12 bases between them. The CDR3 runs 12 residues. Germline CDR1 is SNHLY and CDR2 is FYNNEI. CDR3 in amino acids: CASRGGGPGYTF. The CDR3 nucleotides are TGTGCCAGCAGGGGAGGAGGGCCTGGCTACACCTTC.

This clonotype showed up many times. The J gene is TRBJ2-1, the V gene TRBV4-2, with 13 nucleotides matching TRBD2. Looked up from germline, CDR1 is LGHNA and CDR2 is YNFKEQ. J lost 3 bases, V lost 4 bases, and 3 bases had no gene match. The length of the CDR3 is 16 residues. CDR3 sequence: CASSRGLAGDYNEQFF. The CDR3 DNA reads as TGTGCCAGCAGCCGAGGACTAGCGGGAGACTACAATGAGCAGTTCTTC.

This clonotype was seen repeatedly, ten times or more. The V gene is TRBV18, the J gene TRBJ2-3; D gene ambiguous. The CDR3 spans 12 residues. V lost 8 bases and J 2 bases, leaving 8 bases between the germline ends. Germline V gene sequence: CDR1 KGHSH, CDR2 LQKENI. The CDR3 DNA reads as TGTGCCAGCAGCCCCCCCACAGATACGCAGTATTTT. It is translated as CASSPPTDTQYF.

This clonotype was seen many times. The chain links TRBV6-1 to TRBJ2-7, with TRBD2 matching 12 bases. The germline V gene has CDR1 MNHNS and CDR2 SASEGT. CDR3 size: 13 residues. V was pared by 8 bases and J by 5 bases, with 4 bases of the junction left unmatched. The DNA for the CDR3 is TGTGCCAGCGGACTAGCGGGACTAAACGAGCAGTACTTC. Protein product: CASGLAGLNEQYF.